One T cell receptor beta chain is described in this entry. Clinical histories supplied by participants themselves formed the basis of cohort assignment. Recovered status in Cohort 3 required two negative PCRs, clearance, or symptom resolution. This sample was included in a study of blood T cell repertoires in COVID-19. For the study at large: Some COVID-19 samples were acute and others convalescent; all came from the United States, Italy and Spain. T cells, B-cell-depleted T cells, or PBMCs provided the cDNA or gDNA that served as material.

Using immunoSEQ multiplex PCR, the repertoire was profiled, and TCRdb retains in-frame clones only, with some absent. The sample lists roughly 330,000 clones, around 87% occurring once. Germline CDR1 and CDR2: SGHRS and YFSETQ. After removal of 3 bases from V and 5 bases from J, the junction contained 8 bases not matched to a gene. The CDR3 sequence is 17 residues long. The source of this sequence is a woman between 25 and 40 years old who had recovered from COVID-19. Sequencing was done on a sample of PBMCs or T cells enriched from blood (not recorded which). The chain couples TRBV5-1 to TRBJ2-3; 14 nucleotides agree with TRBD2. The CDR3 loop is CASSSHRTSGGLDTQYF. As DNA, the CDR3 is TGCGCCAGCAGCTCCCACCGGACTAGCGGGGGGTTAGATACGCAGTATTTT.